The 12 T cell receptor beta chains below were found in one sample sequenced in a study of cytomegalovirus exposure and HLA in healthy donors. The study ran its PCR with 60 Vbeta and 13 Jbeta primers. Sequenced by immunoSEQ multiplex PCR; TCRdb stores in-frame clones only, minus some. The profile shows some 160,000 clones, around 88% of them singletons. Sample: PBMCs. All receptors come from a woman aged 18-30 years in good health and CMV-seronegative.

In this sample, this clone turned up once. The chain uses TRBV19 and TRBJ1-1, with D unresolved. This CDR3 spans 17 amino acids. Germline V gives CDR1 LNHDA, CDR2 SQIVND (reference sequence). With 3 bases removed from V and 1 base from J, the gap between germline ends came to 18 bases. The CDR3 loop reads CASSIRFTRRTNTEAFF. In DNA, the CDR3 is TGTGCCAGTAGTATTAGATTCACGCGGCGTACGAACACTGAAGCTTTCTTT.

The V gene is TRBV28, the J gene TRBJ1-6; the D is unclear. The germline V and J ends were trimmed by 4 bases and 11 bases, with 21 bases remaining between them. The CDR3 extends over 16 amino acids. Germline assignment: CDR1 MDHEN and CDR2 SYDVKM. The CDR3 here is CASSSSAAGPLTPLHF. The CDR3 region has the DNA TGTGCCAGCAGTTCGTCAGCGGCAGGCCCTCTTACACCCCTCCACTTT.

The CDR3 sequence is CASSLEGDWDEQFF. CDR3 coding DNA: TGCGCCAGCAGCTTGGAGGGAGATTGGGATGAGCAGTTCTTC. V and J are TRBV5-1 and TRBJ2-1; the D gene is possibly TRBD2 (5 bases). The germline V gene has CDR1 SGHRS and CDR2 YFSETQ. The CDR3 covers 14 residues. Trimming removed 0 bases at V and 8 bases at J, with 12 bases between.

CDR3 loop: CASSLRSANQETQYF. The CDR3 DNA reads as TGTGCCAGCAGTTTGAGGTCAGCGAACCAAGAGACCCAGTACTTC. V is TRBV28 and J is TRBJ2-5; unclear D gene. The CDR3 consists of 15 residues. The V end was cut by 3 bases, the J end by 0 bases, with 11 bases between. Germline assignment: CDR1 MDHEN and CDR2 SYDVKM.

J is TRBJ2-5 and V is TRBV10-3, with 12 bases that match TRBD2. The CDR3 extends over 14 amino acids. Trimming removed 5 bases from V and 3 bases from J; junction bases left unmatched: 1. The germline V gene encodes CDR1 ENHRY and CDR2 SYGVKD. The CDR3 is CAISRLAGEETQYF. DNA for the CDR3: TGTGCCATCAGTAGACTAGCGGGGGAAGAGACCCAGTACTTC.

This clone was seen only a few times. The CDR3 coding sequence is TGCGCCAGCAGCCGCGAATTAGCGGGGGCCGACTACGAGCAGTACTTC. Translation: CASSRELAGADYEQYF. The chain links TRBV4-1 to TRBJ2-7, with TRBD2 identical over 9 bases. The CDR3 sequence is 16 residues long. Trimming removed 4 bases from V and 3 bases from J; junction bases left unmatched: 10. Looked up from germline, CDR1 is MGHRA and CDR2 is YSYEKL.

The J gene is TRBJ2-7, the V gene TRBV18, with 7 positions matching TRBD1. The CDR3 runs 13 residues. Germline CDR1 reads KGHSH; CDR2 reads LQKENI. The V and J ends lost 6 bases and 3 bases, in that order; junction bases with no gene match: 5. The CDR3 DNA sequence: TGTGCCAGCTCCCACGGACAGGACTACGAGCAGTACTTC. It is translated as CASSHGQDYEQYF.

The chain carries TRBV28 and TRBJ1-1; 10 bases are a match to TRBD1. The germline V gene has CDR1 MDHEN and CDR2 SYDVKM. Trimming took 6 bases from V and 4 from J; bases not matched to a gene: 20. The CDR3 extends over 19 amino acids. The CDR3 DNA follows: TGTGCCAGCAGCCCTTTCCGACAGGGGGCGCGAATTAGGTCCACTGAAGCTTTCTTT. This gives the protein CASSPFRQGARIRSTEAFF.

Concerning this clone: The sample carries other DNA sequences with the same CDR3. J is TRBJ1-2 and V is TRBV20-1; unclear D gene. The CDR3 is 10 residues long. Germline values: CDR1 DFQATT, CDR2 SNEGSKA (reference sequence). The V gene lost 6 bases and the J gene lost 1 base, with 3 bases spanning the gap. The CDR3 DNA reads as TGCAGTGCCCTTAACTATGGCTACACCTTC. Its protein product is CSALNYGYTF.

The V call is TRBV7-9, the J call TRBJ2-5; D remains ambiguous. V lost 2 bases and J 1 base, leaving 5 bases between the germline ends. The CDR3 is 13 residues long. CDR1 is SEHNR and CDR2 is FQNEAQ in the germline V gene (reference sequence). CDR3 in amino acids: CASSLHTQETQYF. In DNA form, the CDR3 reads TGTGCCAGCAGCTTACACACCCAAGAGACCCAGTACTTC.

The chain is built from TRBV28 and TRBJ1-2; 9 bases agree with TRBD1. Germline loops: CDR1 MDHEN, CDR2 SYDVKM. The CDR3 consists of 17 residues. Losses at the gene ends were 5 bases for V and 3 bases for J; bases not matched to a gene: 13. CDR3 DNA: TGTGCCAGCAGTCCATGGGACAGGGTTAGGTCTGACTATGGCTACACCTTC. Translated, it gives CASSPWDRVRSDYGYTF.

This rearrangement joins TRBV9 to TRBJ1-1; 9 bases line up with TRBD1. The germline CDR1 and CDR2 sequences are SGDLS and YYNGEE. The CDR3 contains 13 residues. Trimming cost V 3 bases and J 12 bases; bases outside gene matches: 9. CDR3 region: CASSATGTGITFF. In nucleotides, the CDR3 is TGTGCCAGCAGCGCCACCGGGACAGGGATAACTTTCTTT.